The rows below give T cell receptor beta chains drawn from one sample of a study of T cells in Graves' hyperthyroidism and ophthalmopathy. TCRdb called the multiplex PCR reads again in MiXCR, with one record for every CDR3 protein. The profile covers about 24,000 distinct CDR3 sequences, with 45% to 50% appearing a single time and about 25% taken by the ten largest. The sequenced sample consisted of blood. The receptor source for this set is a middle-aged woman with Graves' hyperthyroidism that later progressed to Graves' ophthalmopathy. Each CDR3 is given with its conserved first and last residue. D genes are given only for firm matches. Only part of the rows carry a size: once, few, many, or a class if the clone is expanded.

>NA|TRBJ1-5|TRBV7-9|NA
TGTGCCAGCGGTGGAAGCAATCAGCCCCAGCATTTT
CASGGSNQPQHF
>NA|TRBJ1-4|TRBV20-1|NA
TGCAGTGCTAGAGATCTCGGGGGACCTACTAATGAAAAACTGTTTTTT
CSARDLGGPTNEKLFF
>NA|TRBJ1-2|TRBV28|NA
TGTGCCAGCAGTCGTCGGACGGCCTGGGGCTACACCTTC
CASSRRTAWGYTF
>NA|TRBJ1-2|TRBV5-1|NA
TGCGCCAGCAGCTTAATCCCAGCTAACTATGGCTACACCTTC
CASSLIPANYGYTF
>NA|TRBJ1-4|TRBV5-5|TRBD1
TGTGCCAGCAGCTTGGTTCTGGCCCTAGGGACAGGGGCGGAAAAACTGTTTTTT
CASSLVLALGTGAEKLFF
>NA|TRBJ1-6|TRBV5-1|TRBD1
TGCGCCAGCAGCCCGGACAGGAATTCACCCCTCCACTTT
CASSPDRNSPLHF
>NA|TRBJ1-2|TRBV20-1|NA
TGCAGTGCTTCGGCAGGGCGGATTGATGGCTACACCTTC
CSASAGRIDGYTF
>many|TRBJ1-6|TRBV6-1|TRBD1
TGTGCCAGCAGTGAACACGGGACAGGGCGTAATTCACCCCTCCACTTT
CASSEHGTGRNSPLHF
>once|TRBJ2-7|TRBV10-3|NA
TGTGCCATCAGGAGGGGGTCCGAGCAGTACTTC
CAIRRGSEQYF
>NA|TRBJ2-2|TRBV29-1|TRBD2
TGCAGCGTCCTAGCGGGAGAGGCCGGGGAGCTGTTTTTT
CSVLAGEAGELFF
>NA|TRBJ2-1|TRBV7-2|NA
TGTGCCAGCAGCTTAGACAGAGGCAGGAAAATCTACAATGAGCAGTTCTTC
CASSLDRGRKIYNEQFF
>NA|TRBJ2-2|TRBV5-1|TRBD1
TGCGCCAGCGGCTTTCCCCTCGACAGGGGGCGTGACACCGGGGAGCTGTTTTTT
CASGFPLDRGRDTGELFF
>medium-sized|TRBJ1-4|TRBV25-1|NA
TGTGCCAGCAGTGCACAGGAAAAACTGTTTTTT
CASSAQEKLFF
>once|TRBJ2-5|TRBV7-9|NA
TGTGCCAGCAGCTTTAGGACCATCGGAGAGACCCAGTACTTC
CASSFRTIGETQYF
>NA|TRBJ2-3|TRBV20-1|TRBD2
TGCAGTGCTAGAGGCCCACCGGGACTAGCGGGAACAGATACGCAGTATTTT
CSARGPPGLAGTDTQYF
>NA|TRBJ2-5|TRBV5-4|NA
TGTGCCAGCAGCTTGAGGGTTAACAAGACCCAGTACTTC
CASSLRVNKTQYF
>NA|TRBJ2-1|TRBV7-8|NA
TGTGCCAGCAGCTTAGTCCCAGGGAGGATCAATGAGCAGTTCTTC
CASSLVPGRINEQFF
>few|TRBJ2-1|TRBV20-1|NA
TGCAGTGCTAGTTGGGCGGAGGCCTACAATGAGCAGTTCTTC
CSASWAEAYNEQFF
>NA|TRBJ2-7|TRBV7-2|NA
TGTGCCAGCAGCCAGGGGCCGGGAGATCCGGACGAGCAGTACTTC
CASSQGPGDPDEQYF
>NA|TRBJ2-1|TRBV10-3|NA
TGTGCCATCAGTGAGTCGGGACCGACGGGGCAGTTCTTC
CAISESGPTGQFF
>many|TRBJ2-7|TRBV12-2|NA
TGTGCAAGTCGCTTACTAGCGGCCTACGAGCAGTACTTC
CASRLLAAYEQYF
>few|TRBJ1-5|TRBV19|NA
NA
CASSFLENQPQHF
>medium-sized|TRBJ2-1|TRBV10-3|NA
TGTGCCATCAGCTACTCGGACGTCTACAATGAGCAGTTCTTC
CAISYSDVYNEQFF
>few|TRBJ2-1|TRBV25-1|TRBD1
TGTGCCAGCAGTGAGGCAAGGCCCGGGACAGGGTCCTACAATGAGCAGTTCTTC
CASSEARPGTGSYNEQFF
>NA|TRBJ2-7|TRBV5-1|NA
TGCGCCAGCAGCTTGGGACGCTCACCACAGCAGTACTTC
CASSLGRSPQQYF
>medium-sized|TRBJ2-7|TRBV20-1|TRBD2
TGCAGTGCTAGAACTAGCGGGAGCTACGAGCAGTACTTC
CSARTSGSYEQYF
>NA|TRBJ1-1|TRBV20-1|NA
TGCAGTGTTAGAGTGCAGGGGAGCGACACTGAAGCTTTCTTT
CSVRVQGSDTEAFF
>many|TRBJ1-4|TRBV6-6|NA
TGTGCCAGCAGTTACGAGGGAGAAAAACTGTTTTTT
CASSYEGEKLFF
>medium-sized|TRBJ2-7|TRBV6-6|NA
TGTGCCAGCAGCCTCGAAGGGGAGCAGTACTTC
CASSLEGEQYF
>few|TRBJ1-2|TRBV7-9|TRBD1
TGTGCCAGCAGCTGGGTGATGCGACAGGGCGGAGGCTACACCTTC
CASSWVMRQGGGYTF
>many|TRBJ1-1|TRBV5-5|NA
TGTGCCAGCAGCAACATAGGCCGCAGGGGAGCTTTCTTT
CASSNIGRRGAFF
>NA|TRBJ2-1|TRBV10-2|TRBD2
TGCGCCAGCAGTGAGACTAGCGGGAGGGTATACAATGAGCAGTTCTTC
CASSETSGRVYNEQFF
>NA|TRBJ2-3|TRBV7-2|NA
TGTGCCAGCAGCTTAGGGGCAGGGGCTCCAGATACGCAGTATTTT
CASSLGAGAPDTQYF
>NA|TRBJ2-1|TRBV2|TRBD2
TGTGCCAGCAGGTATAGCGGGATCTACAATGAGCAGTTCTTC
CASRYSGIYNEQFF
>many|TRBJ1-2|TRBV11-2|NA
TGTGCCAGCAGCCGTACGCAGCTAAACTATGGCTACACCTTC
CASSRTQLNYGYTF
>many|TRBJ1-6|TRBV5-1|NA
TGCGCCAGCAGCTTAGTTAGCTCCTATAATTCACCCCTCCACTTT
CASSLVSSYNSPLHF
>NA|TRBJ1-6|TRBV7-9|NA
TGTGCCAGCAAGTCGAGCTCCTATAATTCACCCCTCCACTTT
CASKSSSYNSPLHF
>many|TRBJ2-1|TRBV5-1|NA
TGCGCCAGCAGTGATGGCGGCCGGACTGAGCAGTTCTTC
CASSDGGRTEQFF
>many|TRBJ2-1|TRBV11-3|TRBD2
TGTGCCAGCAGCGCCGCGGGTCTAGCGGGACCCTCCTACAATGAGCAGTTCTTC
CASSAAGLAGPSYNEQFF
>NA|TRBJ2-3|TRBV5-6|TRBD2
TGTGCCAGCAGCTTGGAGGCTCTAGCGGGAGGGACAGATACGCAGTATTTT
CASSLEALAGGTDTQYF
>NA|TRBJ1-1|TRBV20-1|NA
TGCAGTGCTAGGTCCGGGGGTTATAACACTGAAGCTTTCTTT
CSARSGGYNTEAFF
>NA|TRBJ2-2|TRBV9|TRBD1
TGTGCCAGCAGCGTAGGGACAGGGAACACCGGGGAGCTGTTTTTT
CASSVGTGNTGELFF
>NA|TRBJ2-2|TRBV20-1|TRBD2
TGCAGTGCTAGACCGGGACTAGCGGGAGGGACCGGGGAGCTGTTTTTT
CSARPGLAGGTGELFF
>medium-sized|TRBJ1-1|TRBV29-1|NA
TGCAGCGTTGCGGCGGAAATGAACACTGAAGCTTTCTTT
CSVAAEMNTEAFF